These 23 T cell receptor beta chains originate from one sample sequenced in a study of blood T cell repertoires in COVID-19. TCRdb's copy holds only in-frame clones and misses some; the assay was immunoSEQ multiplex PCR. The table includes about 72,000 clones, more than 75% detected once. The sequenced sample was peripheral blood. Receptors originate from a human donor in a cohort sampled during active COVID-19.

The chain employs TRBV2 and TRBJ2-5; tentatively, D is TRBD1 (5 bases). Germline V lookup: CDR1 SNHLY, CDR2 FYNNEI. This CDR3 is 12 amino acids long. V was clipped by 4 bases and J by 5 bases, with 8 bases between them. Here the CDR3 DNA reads TGTGCCAGCAGTGCCAGGGCGGAGACCCAGTACTTC. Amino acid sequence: CASSARAETQYF.

CDR3 sequence (DNA): TGTGCCTCGCGGGACAGGGAAACCTCGCCCCTCCACTTT. Translating it yields CASRDRETSPLHF. The rearrangement uses TRBV10-3 and TRBJ1-6; the match to TRBD1 covers 9 bases. Losses at the gene ends were 11 bases for V and 13 bases for J; bases not matched to a gene: 12. Germline V lookup: CDR1 ENHRY, CDR2 SYGVKD. This CDR3 contains 13 residues.

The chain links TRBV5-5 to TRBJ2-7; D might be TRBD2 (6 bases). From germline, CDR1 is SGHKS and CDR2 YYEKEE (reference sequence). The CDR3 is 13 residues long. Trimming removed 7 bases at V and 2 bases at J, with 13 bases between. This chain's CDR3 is CASAGGPTYEQYF. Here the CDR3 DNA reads TGTGCCAGCGCCGGGGGTCCTACCTACGAGCAGTACTTC.

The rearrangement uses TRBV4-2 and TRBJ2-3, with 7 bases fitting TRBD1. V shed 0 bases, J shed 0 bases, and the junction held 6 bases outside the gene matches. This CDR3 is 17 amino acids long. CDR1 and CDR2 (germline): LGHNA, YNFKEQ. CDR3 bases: TGTGCCAGCAGCCAAGATGCCCCGGGACAGAGCACAGATACGCAGTATTTT. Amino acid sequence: CASSQDAPGQSTDTQYF.

This CDR3 is CASSLWSTGLTRETEAFF. In DNA, the CDR3 is TGTGCCAGCAGCTTATGGAGTACTGGCCTCACCCGAGAAACTGAAGCTTTCTTT. The chain uses TRBV7-9 and TRBJ1-1; D not resolved. The V and J ends lost 2 bases and 5 bases respectively, with 24 bases between them. The CDR3 covers 18 residues. Germline CDR1 SEHNR, CDR2 FQNEAQ (reference sequence).

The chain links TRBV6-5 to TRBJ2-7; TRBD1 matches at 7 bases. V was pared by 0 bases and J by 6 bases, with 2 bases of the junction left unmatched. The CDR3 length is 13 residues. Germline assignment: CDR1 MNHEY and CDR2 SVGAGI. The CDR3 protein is CASSYSQGSEQYF. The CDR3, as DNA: TGTGCCAGCAGTTACTCACAGGGGTCCGAGCAGTACTTC.

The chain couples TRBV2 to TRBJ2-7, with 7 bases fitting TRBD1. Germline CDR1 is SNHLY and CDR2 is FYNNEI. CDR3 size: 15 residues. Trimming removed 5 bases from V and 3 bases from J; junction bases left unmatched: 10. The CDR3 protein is CASSSGQGQNYEQYF. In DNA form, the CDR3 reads TGTGCCAGCAGTAGTGGCCAGGGACAGAACTACGAGCAGTACTTC.

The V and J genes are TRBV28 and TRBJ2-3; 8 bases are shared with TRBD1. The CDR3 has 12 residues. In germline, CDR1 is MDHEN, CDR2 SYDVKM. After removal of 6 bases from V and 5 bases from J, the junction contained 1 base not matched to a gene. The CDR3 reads CASSDRGDTQYF. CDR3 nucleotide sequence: TGTGCCAGCAGCGACAGGGGAGATACGCAGTATTTT.

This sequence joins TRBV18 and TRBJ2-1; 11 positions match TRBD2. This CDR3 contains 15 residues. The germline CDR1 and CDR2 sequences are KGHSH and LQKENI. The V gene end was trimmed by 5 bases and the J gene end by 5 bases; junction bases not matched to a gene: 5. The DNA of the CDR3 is TGTGCCAGCTCAGGGACTAGCGGACTTAACAATGAGCAGTTCTTC. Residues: CASSGTSGLNNEQFF.

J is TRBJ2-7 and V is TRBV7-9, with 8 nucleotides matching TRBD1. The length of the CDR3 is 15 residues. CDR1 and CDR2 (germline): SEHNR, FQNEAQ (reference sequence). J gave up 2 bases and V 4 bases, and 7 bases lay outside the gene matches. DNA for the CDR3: TGTGCCAGCAGCTCCGACAGGGGCCAGACCTACGAGCAGTACTTC. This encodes CASSSDRGQTYEQYF. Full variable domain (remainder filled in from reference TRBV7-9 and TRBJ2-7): DTGVSQNPRHKITKRGQNVTFRCDPISEHNRLYWYRQTLGQGPEFLTYFQNEAQLEKSRLLSDRFSAERPKGSFSTLEIQRTEQGDSAMYLCASSSDRGQTYEQYFGPGTRLTVT.

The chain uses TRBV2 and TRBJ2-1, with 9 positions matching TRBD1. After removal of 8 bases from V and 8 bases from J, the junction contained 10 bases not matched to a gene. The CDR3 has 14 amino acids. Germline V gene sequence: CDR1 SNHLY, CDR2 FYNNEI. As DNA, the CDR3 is TGTGCCAGCTACCGGGACAGGGCGGTCGATGAGCAGTTCTTC. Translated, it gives CASYRDRAVDEQFF.

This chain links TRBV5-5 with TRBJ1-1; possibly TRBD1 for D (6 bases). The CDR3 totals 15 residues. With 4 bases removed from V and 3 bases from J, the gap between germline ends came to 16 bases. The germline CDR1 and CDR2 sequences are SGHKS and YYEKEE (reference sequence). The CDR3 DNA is TGTGCCAGCAGCCAACAGGGCTTTGAAGACACTGAAGCTTTCTTT. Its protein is CASSQQGFEDTEAFF.

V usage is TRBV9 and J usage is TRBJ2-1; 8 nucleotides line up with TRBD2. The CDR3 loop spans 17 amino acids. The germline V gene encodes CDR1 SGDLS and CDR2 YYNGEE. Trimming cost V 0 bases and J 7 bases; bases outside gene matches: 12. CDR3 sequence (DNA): TGTGCCAGCAGCGTAGTAGTGGGGGGACTAGTGGGGAATGAGCAGTTCTTC. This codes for CASSVVVGGLVGNEQFF.

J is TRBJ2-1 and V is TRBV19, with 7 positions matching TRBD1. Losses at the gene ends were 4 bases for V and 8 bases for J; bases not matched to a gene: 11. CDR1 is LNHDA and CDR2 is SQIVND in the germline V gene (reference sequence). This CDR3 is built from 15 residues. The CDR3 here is CASSKGTVLGYEQFF. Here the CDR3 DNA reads TGTGCCAGTAGTAAAGGGACAGTTCTAGGGTATGAGCAGTTCTTC. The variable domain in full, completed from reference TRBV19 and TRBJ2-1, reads DGGITQSPKYLFRKEGQNVTLSCEQNLNHDAMYWYRQDPGQGLRLIYYSQIVNDFQKGDIAEGYSVSREKKESFPLTVTSAQKNPTAFYLCASSKGTVLGYEQFFGPGTRLTVL.

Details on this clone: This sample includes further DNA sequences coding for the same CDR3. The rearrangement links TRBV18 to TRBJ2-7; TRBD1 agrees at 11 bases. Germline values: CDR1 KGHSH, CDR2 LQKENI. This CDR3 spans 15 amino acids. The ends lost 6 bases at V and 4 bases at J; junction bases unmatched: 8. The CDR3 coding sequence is TGTGCCAGCTCCCCCCCCGGGACAGGGGGTTACGAGCAGTACTTC. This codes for CASSPPGTGGYEQYF.

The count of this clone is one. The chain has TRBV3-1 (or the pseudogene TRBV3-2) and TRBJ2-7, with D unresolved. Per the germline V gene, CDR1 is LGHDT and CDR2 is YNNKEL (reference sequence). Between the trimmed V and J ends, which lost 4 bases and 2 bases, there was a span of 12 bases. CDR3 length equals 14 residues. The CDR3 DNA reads TGTGCCAGCAGCCGGAATATGGGCCCCTACGAGCAGTACTTC. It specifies CASSRNMGPYEQYF.

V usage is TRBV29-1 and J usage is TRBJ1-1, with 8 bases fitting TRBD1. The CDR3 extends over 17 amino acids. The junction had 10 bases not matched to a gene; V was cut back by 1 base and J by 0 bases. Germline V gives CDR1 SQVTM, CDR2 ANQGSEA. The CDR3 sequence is CSVEVPRGRRMNTEAFF. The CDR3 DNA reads TGCAGCGTTGAAGTCCCCAGGGGGCGAAGGATGAACACTGAAGCTTTCTTT.

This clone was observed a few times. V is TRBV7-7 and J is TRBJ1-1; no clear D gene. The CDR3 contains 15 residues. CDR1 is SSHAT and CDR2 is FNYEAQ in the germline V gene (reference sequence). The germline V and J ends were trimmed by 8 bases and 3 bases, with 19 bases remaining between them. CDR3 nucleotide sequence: TGTGCCAGCCGCCGGGTCCTGAGGGCTCACACTGAAGCTTTCTTT. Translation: CASRRVLRAHTEAFF.

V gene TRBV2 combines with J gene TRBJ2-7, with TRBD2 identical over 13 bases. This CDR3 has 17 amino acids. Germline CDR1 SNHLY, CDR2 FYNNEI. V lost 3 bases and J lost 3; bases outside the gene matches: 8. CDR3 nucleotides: TGTGCCAGCAGTGAGAGACTAGCGGGGGGTCCCCTCTACGAGCAGTACTTC. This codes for CASSERLAGGPLYEQYF.

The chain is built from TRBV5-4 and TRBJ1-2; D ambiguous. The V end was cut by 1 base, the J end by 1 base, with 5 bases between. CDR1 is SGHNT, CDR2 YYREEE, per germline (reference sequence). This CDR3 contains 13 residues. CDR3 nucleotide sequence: TGTGCCAGCAGCTTGACAGATAACTATGGCTACACCTTC. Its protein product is CASSLTDNYGYTF.

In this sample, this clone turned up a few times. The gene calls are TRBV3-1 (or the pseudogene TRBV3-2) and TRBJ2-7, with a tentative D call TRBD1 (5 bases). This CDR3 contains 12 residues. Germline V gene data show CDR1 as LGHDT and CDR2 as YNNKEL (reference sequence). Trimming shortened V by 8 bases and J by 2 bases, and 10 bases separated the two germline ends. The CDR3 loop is CASETGTYEQYF. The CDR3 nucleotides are TGTGCCAGCGAAACAGGTACCTACGAGCAGTACTTC.

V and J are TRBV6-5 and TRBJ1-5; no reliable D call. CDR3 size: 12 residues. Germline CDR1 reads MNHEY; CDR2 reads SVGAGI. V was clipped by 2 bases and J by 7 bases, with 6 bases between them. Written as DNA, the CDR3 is TGTGCCAGCAGTTACCCCAGGCAGCCCCAGCATTTT. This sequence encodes CASSYPRQPQHF.

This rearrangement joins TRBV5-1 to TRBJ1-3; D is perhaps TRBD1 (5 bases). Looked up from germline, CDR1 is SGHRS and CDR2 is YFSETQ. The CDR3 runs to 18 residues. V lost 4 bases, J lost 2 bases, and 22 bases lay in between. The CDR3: CASSLTLTTSGAGNTIYF. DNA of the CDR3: TGCGCCAGCAGCCTAACGCTTACAACGTCGGGGGCTGGAAACACCATATATTTT.